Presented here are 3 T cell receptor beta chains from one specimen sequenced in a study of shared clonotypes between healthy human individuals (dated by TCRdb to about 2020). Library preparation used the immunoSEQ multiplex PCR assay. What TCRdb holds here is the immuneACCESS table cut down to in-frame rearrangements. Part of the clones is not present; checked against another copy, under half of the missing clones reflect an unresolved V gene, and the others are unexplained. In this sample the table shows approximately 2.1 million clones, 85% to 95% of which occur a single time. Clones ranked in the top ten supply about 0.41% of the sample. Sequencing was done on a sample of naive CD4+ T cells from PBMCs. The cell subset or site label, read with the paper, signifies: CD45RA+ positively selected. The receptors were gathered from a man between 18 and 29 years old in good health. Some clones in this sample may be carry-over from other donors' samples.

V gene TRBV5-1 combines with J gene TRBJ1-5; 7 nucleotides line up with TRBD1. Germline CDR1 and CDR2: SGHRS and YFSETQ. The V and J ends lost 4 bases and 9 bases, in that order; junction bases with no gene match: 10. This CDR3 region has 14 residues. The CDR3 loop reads CASSPSTGTAPQHF. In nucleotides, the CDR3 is TGCGCCAGCAGCCCCTCAACCGGGACAGCGCCCCAGCATTTT. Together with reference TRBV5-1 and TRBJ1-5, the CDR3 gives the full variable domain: KAGVTQTPRYLIKTRGQQVTLSCSPISGHRSVSWYQQTPGQGLQFLFEYFSETQRNKGNFPGRFSGRQFSNSRSEMNVSTLELGDSALYLCASSPSTGTAPQHFGDGTRLSIL.

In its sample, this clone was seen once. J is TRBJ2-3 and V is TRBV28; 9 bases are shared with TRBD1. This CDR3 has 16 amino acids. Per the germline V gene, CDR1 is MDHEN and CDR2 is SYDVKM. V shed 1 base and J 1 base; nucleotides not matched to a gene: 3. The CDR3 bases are TGTGCCAGCAGTTTATTAGGACAGGGGCGCACAGATACGCAGTATTTT. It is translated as CASSLLGQGRTDTQYF.

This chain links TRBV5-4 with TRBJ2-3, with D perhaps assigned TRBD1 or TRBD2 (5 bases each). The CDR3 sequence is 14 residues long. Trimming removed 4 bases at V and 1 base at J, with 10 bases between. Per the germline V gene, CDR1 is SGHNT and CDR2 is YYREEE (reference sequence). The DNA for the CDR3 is TGTGCCAGCAGCAAGGGACGGGGCACAGATACGCAGTATTTT. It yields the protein CASSKGRGTDTQYF.